A selection of T cell receptor beta chains follows, all from one sample in a study of early T cells in non-severe SARS-CoV-2 infection. MiXCR, run by TCRdb on the 5' RACE reads, gives a single entry per CDR3 protein. This sample has tens of thousands of distinct CDR3 sequences; about 14% occur once, and the top ten carry 3.5% to 5%. This material consisted of whole blood, taken at baseline. The receptors were gathered from an adult who was a healthcare worker with PCR-confirmed SARS-CoV-2 infection or an uninfected control (not recorded which). CDR3s include the opening cysteine and the closing phenylalanine or tryptophan. A D gene is named only where the DNA matches it firmly. Clone size appears in some rows only: once, few, many, or a class for an expanded clone.

CDR3aa | CDR3nt | v_gene | d_gene | j_gene | abundance
CASSQVGGYEQYF | TGTGCCAGCAGCCAAGTAGGGGGTTACGAGCAGTACTTC | TRBV4-2 | - | TRBJ2-7 | few
CSARLGQGWPQVYEQYF | TGCAGTGCTAGATTGGGCCAAGGGTGGCCCCAGGTCTACGAGCAGTACTTC | TRBV20-1 | - | TRBJ2-7 | -
CASMAGLAKNIQYF | TGTGCCAGCATGGCAGGTCTAGCCAAAAACATTCAGTACTTC | TRBV6-1 | - | TRBJ2-4 | few
CASTLSSSDTQYF | TGTGCCAGCACCCTGAGCAGCTCAGATACGCAGTATTTT | TRBV27 | - | TRBJ2-3 | -
CSVSGGYNEQFF | TGCAGTGTGTCAGGGGGATACAATGAGCAGTTCTTC | TRBV20-1 | TRBD1 | TRBJ2-1 | -
CASRQSSGNTIYF | TGTGCCAGCAGACAGAGCTCTGGAAACACCATATATTTT | TRBV28 | - | TRBJ1-3 | -
CASSPRTSLSTDTQYF | TGCGCCAGCAGCCCCCGGACTAGCCTAAGCACAGATACGCAGTATTTT | TRBV4-1 | TRBD2 | TRBJ2-3 | -
CASGHRGGAEAFF | TGTGCCAGCGGTCACAGGGGAGGAGCTGAAGCTTTCTTT | TRBV12-3/TRBV12-4 | TRBD1 | TRBJ1-1 | many
CASSFAGRTEAFF | TGTGCCAGCAGCTTCGCGGGGCGCACTGAAGCTTTCTTT | TRBV5-5 | - | TRBJ1-1 | -
CASSSFDRGKTQYF | TGTGCCAGCAGCTCCTTCGACAGAGGGAAGACCCAGTACTTC | TRBV27 | - | TRBJ2-5 | -
CSALVLTKNIQYF | TGCAGCGCCCTCGTATTGACCAAAAACATTCAGTACTTC | TRBV29-1 | - | TRBJ2-4 | -
CASSFQREVGTQYF | TGTGCCAGCAGTTTTCAGCGGGAAGTCGGTACGCAGTATTTT | TRBV27 | TRBD2 | TRBJ2-3 | -
CAIRERLAETQYF | TGTGCCATCAGGGAGAGACTAGCGGAGACCCAGTACTTC | TRBV10-3 | TRBD2 | TRBJ2-5 | many
CASSSDQGGTEAFF | TGTGCCAGCAGCTCAGACCAAGGGGGCACTGAAGCTTTCTTT | TRBV9 | - | TRBJ1-1 | many
CASSYSWMDTQYF | TGTGCCAGCAGTTACTCTTGGATGGATACGCAGTATTTT | TRBV6-5 | - | TRBJ2-3 | few
CASSFWDTSNYGYTF | TGTGCCAGCAGTTTTTGGGACACGTCTAACTATGGCTACACCTTC | TRBV12-3/TRBV12-4 | - | TRBJ1-2 | many
CASSKQQGALNEQYF | TGTGCCAGTAGTAAACAGCAGGGAGCTTTGAACGAGCAGTACTTC | TRBV19 | - | TRBJ2-7 | many
CSARTGLAGQETQYF | TGCAGTGCCCGAACCGGACTAGCGGGGCAAGAGACCCAGTACTTC | TRBV20-1 | TRBD2 | TRBJ2-5 | many
CASSQDNGYTF | TGTGCCAGCAGCCAAGATAATGGCTACACCTTC | TRBV3-1 | - | TRBJ1-2 | many
CASSQVTGGEEETQYF | TGTGCCAGCTCACAGGTGACAGGGGGCGAGGAGGAGACCCAGTACTTC | TRBV18 | TRBD1 | TRBJ2-5 | many
CASSGAPGLQETQYF | TGTGCCAGCAGCGGCGCGCCTGGACTCCAAGAGACCCAGTACTTC | TRBV9 | - | TRBJ2-5 | few
CASRPDGHEQYF | TGTGCCAGCAGACCGGACGGCCACGAGCAGTACTTC | TRBV2 | - | TRBJ2-7 | few
CAGNQPGTESYEQYF | TGTGCCGGAAACCAACCCGGGACCGAATCCTACGAGCAGTACTTC | TRBV21-1 | - | TRBJ2-7 | -
CASSQFSEAFF | TGTGCCAGCAGCCAATTCAGTGAAGCTTTCTTT | TRBV3-1 | - | TRBJ1-1 | -
CATSDTKDRARADTQYF | TGTGCCACCAGTGATACTAAGGACAGGGCCCGGGCAGATACGCAGTATTTT | TRBV24-1 | TRBD1 | TRBJ2-3 | -
CASTQDMNTEAFF | TGTGCCAGTACACAGGACATGAACACTGAAGCTTTCTTT | TRBV2 | - | TRBJ1-1 | -
CATSGQTETQYF | TGTGCCACCAGCGGACAGACCGAGACCCAGTACTTC | TRBV24-1 | - | TRBJ2-5 | many
CAWSEEQSSGNTIYF | TGTGCCTGGAGTGAAGAACAGAGCTCTGGAAACACCATATATTTT | TRBV30 | - | TRBJ1-3 | few
CSVTSSDEQFF | TGCAGCGTGACTAGCAGCGATGAGCAGTTCTTC | TRBV29-1 | TRBD2 | TRBJ2-1 | many
CASSAHSGGVREQYF | TGTGCCAGCAGCGCCCACTCAGGAGGGGTCCGCGAGCAGTACTTC | TRBV9 | - | TRBJ2-7 | many
CASSQDPGTAAYEQYF | TGCGCCAGCAGCCAAGATCCTGGGACGGCCGCCTACGAGCAGTACTTC | TRBV4-1 | - | TRBJ2-7 | few
CASSRGTVISYEQYF | TGTGCCAGCAGTAGGGGGACAGTGATCAGCTACGAGCAGTACTTC | TRBV2 | TRBD1 | TRBJ2-7 | many
CASGPGGTEAFF | TGTGCTAGTGGCCCGGGCGGGACTGAAGCTTTCTTT | TRBV12-5 | - | TRBJ1-1 | -
CASSPGLQETQYF | TGTGCCAGCAGTCCGGGCTTGCAAGAGACCCAGTACTTC | TRBV18 | - | TRBJ2-5 | many
CASSLSTSGYEQYF | TGTGCCAGCAGTTTATCAACTAGCGGGTACGAGCAGTACTTC | TRBV27 | TRBD2 | TRBJ2-7 | -
CSARLAGTAYEQYF | TGCAGTGCTAGACTAGCGGGGACAGCCTACGAGCAGTACTTC | TRBV20-1 | TRBD2 | TRBJ2-7 | few
CASSVNGVSDTQYF | TGTGCCAGCAGCGTAAATGGCGTCTCAGATACGCAGTATTTT | TRBV9 | - | TRBJ2-3 | few
CASSSVGGYIQYF | TGTGCCAGCAGCTCCGTTGGGGGGTACATTCAGTACTTC | TRBV7-9 | - | TRBJ2-4 | -
CASSPGTANTEAFF | TGTGCCAGCAGTCCCGGGACAGCGAACACTGAAGCTTTCTTT | TRBV2 | TRBD1 | TRBJ1-1 | -
CASRKGAVSGNTIYF | TGTGCCAGCAGAAAAGGGGCAGTCTCTGGAAACACCATATATTTT | TRBV6-5 | - | TRBJ1-3 | -